The 14 T cell receptor beta chains below come from one sample, sequenced in a study of blood T cells in healthy people across ages. Sample-barcoded 5' priming and a J-beta primer mix drove a second PCR of roughly 6 to 12 cycles. Using its own MiXCR run on the 5' RACE reads, TCRdb lists one record per CDR3 protein. Here the sample spans roughly 1.7 million distinct CDR3 sequences, approximately 32% being singletons. Sequenced material: blood. These receptors were collected from a woman younger than 45 in good health.

The rearrangement uses TRBV7-2 and TRBJ1-6, with D possibly matching TRBD1 (5 bases). The CDR3 extends over 20 amino acids. Germline V gene lookup returns CDR1 SGHTA and CDR2 FQGNSA. The V gene lost 5 bases and the J gene lost 0 bases, with 23 bases spanning the gap. The CDR3, as DNA: TGTGCCAGCAGCCAAGACTCTCGGGGCCAAACAGACTCCTATAATTCACCCCTCCACTTT. Translating gives CASSQDSRGQTDSYNSPLHF.

This chain joins TRBV10-3 and TRBJ2-1, with TRBD2 identical over 7 bases. The CDR3 runs 14 residues. After removal of 3 bases from V and 10 bases from J, the junction contained 9 bases not matched to a gene. Germline CDR1 is ENHRY and CDR2 is SYGVKD. The CDR3 coding sequence is TGTGCCATCAGTGACAGGACTAGTTTTTGGGAGCAGTTCTTC. Its protein product is CAISDRTSFWEQFF.

This clonotype was detected once. The chain links TRBV6-1 to TRBJ2-7, with 7 positions matching TRBD1. Germline assignment: CDR1 MNHNS and CDR2 SASEGT. V lost 4 bases and J lost 4; bases outside the gene matches: 7. This CDR3 has 14 residues. The CDR3 region is CASSGGTVLYEQYF. CDR3 nucleotides: TGTGCCAGCAGTGGAGGGACAGTCCTATACGAGCAGTACTTC.

V and J are TRBV15 and TRBJ1-6, with TRBD1 as a possible D gene (5 bases). CDR3 size: 13 residues. CDR1 LNHNV and CDR2 YYDKDF come from the germline V gene (reference sequence). V lost 0 bases to trimming and J lost 8 bases, with 5 bases between them. CDR3 amino acids: CATSREGDSPLHF. CDR3 in DNA: TGTGCCACCAGCAGAGAGGGGGATTCACCCCTCCACTTT.

The chain couples TRBV4-1 to TRBJ2-1; 9 nucleotides match TRBD2. Germline lookup yields CDR1 MGHRA and CDR2 YSYEKL. There are 17 residues in the CDR3. The V and J ends lost 0 bases and 9 bases, in that order; junction bases with no gene match: 12. The CDR3: CASSQDLGPAGGTEQFF. As DNA, the CDR3 is TGCGCCAGCAGCCAAGATTTGGGCCCAGCGGGAGGTACTGAGCAGTTCTTC.

This sequence joins TRBV20-1 and TRBJ2-1, with 8 bases fitting TRBD2. The CDR3 has 17 amino acids. V lost 3 bases and J lost 6; bases outside the gene matches: 16. The germline CDR1 and CDR2 sequences are DFQATT and SNEGSKA (reference sequence). CDR3 in amino acids: CSARWGGLERGFNEQFF. The CDR3 DNA sequence: TGCAGTGCTAGGTGGGGGGGTTTGGAGCGGGGGTTCAATGAGCAGTTCTTC.

The chain uses TRBV20-1 and TRBJ2-7, with D tentatively TRBD1 or TRBD2 (5 bases each). V lost 0 bases and J lost 2, with 14 bases in between. The CDR3 sequence is 15 residues long. Per the germline V gene, CDR1 is DFQATT and CDR2 is SNEGSKA (reference sequence). CDR3 amino acids: CSAREGTGATYEQYF. The DNA of the CDR3 is TGCAGTGCTAGAGAGGGGACGGGTGCGACCTACGAGCAGTACTTC.

The chain has TRBV30 and TRBJ1-5; D gene ambiguous. V was clipped by 0 bases and J by 1 base, with 7 bases between them. Per germline, CDR1 GTSNPN and CDR2 SVGIG (reference sequence). CDR3 length: 14 amino acids. The CDR3 protein is CAWSVFSSNQPQHF. CDR3 coding DNA: TGTGCCTGGAGTGTCTTCTCCAGCAATCAGCCCCAGCATTTT.

This chain connects TRBV7-3 to TRBJ2-2; TRBD2 aligns across 7 bases. Germline V CDR1 and CDR2: SGHTA, FQGTGA. The CDR3 loop spans 15 amino acids. The V gene end was trimmed by 7 bases and the J gene end by 2 bases; junction bases not matched to a gene: 7. In DNA, the CDR3 is TGTGCCAGCATGCTGAGCGGGGAAAACACCGGGGAGCTGTTTTTT. Translating gives CASMLSGENTGELFF.

The chain has TRBV3-1 and TRBJ1-4, with a weak D call TRBD1 (6 bases). The CDR3 contains 16 residues. The V end lost 5 bases, the J end lost 7 bases, and 20 bases lay between the germline ends. Germline V gene data show CDR1 as LGHDT and CDR2 as YNNKEL (reference sequence). The CDR3 DNA follows: TGTGCCAGCAGCAGGGGCAGCGGGGGCGCTTCTGAAAAACTGTTTTTT. It is translated as CASSRGSGGASEKLFF. Complete variable domain (other parts from reference TRBV3-1 and TRBJ1-4): DTAVSQTPKYLVTQMGNDKSIKCEQNLGHDTMYWYKQDSKKFLKIMFSYNNKELIINETVPNRFSPKSPDKAHLNLHINSLELGDSAVYFCASSRGSGGASEKLFFGSGTQLSVL.

This CDR3 is CASSAPMYPPYEQYF. The DNA of the CDR3 is TGTGCCAGCAGCGCCCCCATGTATCCCCCCTACGAGCAGTACTTC. The chain has TRBV6-1 and TRBJ2-7; no firm D call. The CDR3 has 15 amino acids. The germline gives CDR1 MNHNS, CDR2 SASEGT. Deletions cut 6 bases from V and 2 bases from J, with 17 bases between.

J is TRBJ1-1 and V is TRBV28; TRBD1 matches at 8 bases. The V gene end was trimmed by 6 bases and the J gene end by 1 base; junction bases not matched to a gene: 16. Germline CDR1 reads MDHEN; CDR2 reads SYDVKM. There are 18 residues in the CDR3. Here the CDR3 DNA reads TGTGCCAGCAGCTCCCCCGGGGGCAGGGGGCTTGGGAACACTGAAGCTTTCTTT. It is translated as CASSSPGGRGLGNTEAFF.

The chain uses TRBV3-1 and TRBJ2-7; 10 bases are shared with TRBD2. The CDR3 runs 12 residues. Germline lookup yields CDR1 LGHDT and CDR2 YNNKEL (reference sequence). The junction had 3 bases not matched to a gene; V was cut back by 4 bases and J by 9 bases. Here the CDR3 DNA reads TGTGCCAGCAGCCTCGGACTAGCGGCGCAGTACTTC. This sequence encodes CASSLGLAAQYF.

This clonotype was observed a handful of times. The chain carries TRBV6-1 and TRBJ2-7, with D unresolved. The ends were cut back, 7 bases at V and 2 bases at J, with 15 bases in the middle. Germline values: CDR1 MNHNS, CDR2 SASEGT. The CDR3 has 14 amino acids. The CDR3 spells CASIAGQPPYEQYF. CDR3 nucleotides: TGTGCCAGCATTGCCGGGCAGCCCCCCTACGAGCAGTACTTC.